This T cell receptor (beta chain) derives from a study of metastatic and nonmetastatic thyroid tumors. Many counts were recorded for this clone. Its target is unknown. Patients were all untreated before their thyroid surgery. With MiXCR, TCRdb reprocessed the PCR reads. This sample carries over 30,000 clones, about 18% of them seen once, and the ten largest clones take approximately 13%. Study-wide results and caveats: As reported, TCR beta diversity in blood and tumor was significantly higher in malignant thyroid tumors than in benign nodules.

The clonotype comes from a male donor with papillary thyroid cancer or a benign thyroid nodule (not recorded which). Some clones in this sample may be carry-over from other donors' samples. The sample taken for sequencing was blood.

CDR3 loop: CASSYGGPKETQYF. The DNA of the CDR3 is TGTGCCAGCAGTTACGGGGGGCCGAAGGAGACCCAGTACTTC. The rearrangement joins TRBV12-3 or TRBV12-4 to TRBJ2-5, with D possibly TRBD2 on 7 matching bases. V shed 4 bases and J shed 5 bases, with 14 bases lying between them. The length of the CDR3 is 14 residues.